This T cell receptor beta chain came from a study of shared clonotypes between healthy human individuals. A split of CD4+ cells into CD45RA+ naive and CD45RA-negative memory subsets was performed. Germline V gene sequence: CDR1 SGHRS, CDR2 YFSETQ. V lost 0 bases and J 0 bases, leaving 10 bases between the germline ends. This CDR3 region has 15 residues. For this clone: Additional DNA sequences in this sample encode the identical CDR3.

Produced via immunoSEQ multiplex PCR; TCRdb's table is partial and in-frame only. The sample yields roughly 2,500,000 clones, 93% seen once. Sequenced: naive CD4+ T cells from PBMCs. Subset in this sample: CD45RA+ positively selected. The receptor was derived from a man younger than 35 in good health. Some clones in this sample may be carry-over from other donors' samples. The J gene is TRBJ2-7, the V gene TRBV5-1; D may be TRBD2 (6 bases). CDR3 nucleotide sequence: TGCGCCAGCAGCTTGGGAGCCGGGAGCTCCTACGAGCAGTACTTC. This gives the protein CASSLGAGSSYEQYF.